The rows below give T cell receptor beta chains drawn from one sample of a study of blood T cell repertoires in COVID-19. Clones were read by immunoSEQ multiplex PCR, and TCRdb kept only the in-frame ones, dropping some. The data hold 100,000 or so clones, with roughly 92% observed a single time. Source material: peripheral blood. These receptor sequences come from a woman aged 45 to 65 with COVID-19, enrolled during active disease. The CDR3 runs from the conserved cysteine through the conserved F or W. A D gene is named only where the DNA matches it firmly. Size is omitted from some rows. Given values are once, few, many or a class for expanded clones.

.	TRBV30	TRBJ2-7	TRBD1	TGTGCCTGGAGTTTAGGGACAGGCGGATACGAGCAGTACTTC	CAWSLGTGGYEQYF
.	TRBV28	TRBJ1-5	.	TGTGCCAGCAGTCCGGGTGACAATCAGCCCCAGCATTTT	CASSPGDNQPQHF
.	TRBV7-2	TRBJ1-6	.	TGTGCCAGCGGAACCACAGGGAATAATTCACCCCTCCACTTT	CASGTTGNNSPLHF
.	TRBV14	TRBJ1-4	.	TGTGCCAGCAGCCTCCAGGGAACTAATGAAAAACTGTTTTTT	CASSLQGTNEKLFF
.	TRBV11-3	TRBJ2-3	TRBD1	TGTGCCAGCAGCTTCGACAGGGGCGGAAGCACAGATACGCAGTATTTT	CASSFDRGGSTDTQYF
.	TRBV28	TRBJ1-2	TRBD1	TGTGCCAGCAGCTCCGACAGGGGGAATGGCTACACCTTC	CASSSDRGNGYTF
once	TRBV6-1	TRBJ2-2	.	TGTGCCAGCAGTGACCGGGACACCTCTTTACTTATGAACACCGGGGAGCTGTTTTTT	CASSDRDTSLLMNTGELFF
.	TRBV21-1	TRBJ1-6	.	TGTGCCAGTCGGTATTCACCCCTCCACTTT	CASRYSPLHF
.	TRBV7-8	TRBJ1-3	.	TGTGCCAGCAGCTTAGCTTGGCAGCTAGACCCCTCTGGAAACACCATATATTTT	CASSLAWQLDPSGNTIYF
.	TRBV5-8	TRBJ1-6	.	TGTGCCAGCACCGACACATCGAGCTCCTATAATTCACCCCTCCACTTT	CASTDTSSSYNSPLHF
.	TRBV28	TRBJ1-6	.	TGTGCCAGCAGCGGGGAAGGTGATTCACCCCTCCACTTT	CASSGEGDSPLHF
few	TRBV10-3	TRBJ1-6	.	TGTGCCATCAGTGAGTCGGCCGGGTCACTAGGTTCACCCCTCCACTTT	CAISESAGSLGSPLHF
.	TRBV5-1	TRBJ1-2	.	TGCGCCAGCAGCTTGGGCGTTTTGTGGACAGTTGACTATGGCTACACCTTC	CASSLGVLWTVDYGYTF
.	TRBV15	TRBJ1-1	.	TGTGCCACCAGCCTCCCGGGGGGGACAAACACTGAAGCTTTCTTT	CATSLPGGTNTEAFF
.	TRBV27	TRBJ2-1	TRBD2	TGTGCCAGCAGTTCCACTAGCGGGGGGGCGGTGATCAATGAGCAGTTCTTC	CASSSTSGGAVINEQFF
once	TRBV30	TRBJ1-4	TRBD1	TGTGCCTGGAGCCACAGGGGTAATGAAAAACTGTTTTTT	CAWSHRGNEKLFF
.	TRBV24-1	TRBJ2-3	TRBD2	TGTGCCACCAGTGATCGGAGTAGCGGGCCCACAGATACGCAGTATTTT	CATSDRSSGPTDTQYF
.	TRBV5-1	TRBJ1-4	TRBD1	TGCGCCAGCAGGTCCGGGACAGGGCTTGAAAAACTGTTTTTT	CASRSGTGLEKLFF
once	TRBV3-1/TRBV3-2	TRBJ1-1	.	TGTGCCAGCAGCCAAGGGGGGAGGGGGACTGAAGCTTTCTTT	CASSQGGRGTEAFF
.	TRBV5-5	TRBJ1-5	.	TGTGCCAGCAGCCTCCCAGGGATTGAAGCCCAGCCCCAGCATTTT	CASSLPGIEAQPQHF
.	TRBV30	TRBJ1-3	.	TGTGCCTGGAGTCTAGGGGCGCTGGGTTCTGGAAACACCATATATTTT	CAWSLGALGSGNTIYF
.	TRBV2	TRBJ1-4	.	TGTGCCAGCATAAGGGGCCCTTATTTT	CASIRGPYF
.	TRBV5-1	TRBJ1-4	.	TGCGCCAGCAGCTTGGGAGGGACACAGAATGAAAAACTGTTTTTT	CASSLGGTQNEKLFF
once	TRBV24-1	TRBJ1-4	TRBD1	TGTGCCACCAGTGATTCCGGGACAGGAGATTATAATGAAAAACTGTTTTTT	CATSDSGTGDYNEKLFF
.	TRBV7-9	TRBJ2-1	.	TGTGCCAGCAGCCAATCTACCCCGAGGGAGCAGTTCTTC	CASSQSTPREQFF
once	TRBV9	TRBJ1-6	TRBD1	TGTGCCAGCAGCGTAGAGGGGGCTAGAAATTCACCCCTCCACTTT	CASSVEGARNSPLHF
.	TRBV24-1	TRBJ2-5	TRBD1	TGTGCCACCAGTGAGGGTCAGGGGGCGGGAGAGACCCAGTACTTC	CATSEGQGAGETQYF
.	TRBV5-6	TRBJ2-7	.	TGTGCCAGCAGCGCGGGGCAGGGCCCCTACGAGCAGTACTTC	CASSAGQGPYEQYF
.	TRBV4-1	TRBJ2-3	TRBD2	TGCGCCAGCGGTCGCAGCGGGGGGGCATCAGATACGCAGTATTTT	CASGRSGGASDTQYF
.	TRBV6-5	TRBJ1-5	TRBD1	TGTGCCAGCGGGCAGGGGGATCAGCCCCAGCATTTT	CASGQGDQPQHF
.	TRBV6-2/TRBV6-3	TRBJ2-1	TRBD1	TGTGCCAGCAGTTATTTAGGGACAGGGCGCCGAGGTGAGCAGTTCTTC	CASSYLGTGRRGEQFF
.	TRBV30	TRBJ2-3	TRBD2	TGTGCCTTCGGGGGGTTCAGCACAGATACGCAGTATTTT	CAFGGFSTDTQYF
.	TRBV28	TRBJ2-7	.	TGTGCCAGCAGCCCCCCCGGACTTTCCCTTCTCGAGCAGTACTTC	CASSPPGLSLLEQYF
.	TRBV15	TRBJ1-4	TRBD1	TGTGCCACCAGCAGAGTCTGGGGACAGAATGAAAAACTGTTTTTT	CATSRVWGQNEKLFF
.	TRBV4-3	TRBJ1-3	.	TGCGCCAGCAGCCAAGGGTACAGGGAGAGCTCTGGAAACACCATATATTTT	CASSQGYRESSGNTIYF
.	TRBV5-1	TRBJ2-3	TRBD1	TGCGCCAGCAGCTTCCCCGGGACAGGGAGCACAGATACGCAGTATTTT	CASSFPGTGSTDTQYF
.	TRBV6-5	TRBJ2-5	TRBD2	TGTGCCAGCAGTCGGGGGGGCCAAGAGACCCAGTACTTC	CASSRGGQETQYF
.	TRBV5-4	TRBJ2-3	TRBD1	TGTGCCAGCAGCTGGGACAGCTTTAGCACAGATACGCAGTATTTT	CASSWDSFSTDTQYF
once	TRBV19	TRBJ1-5	.	TGTGCCAGTAGTATAGGATCGGGACTCATCAATCAGCCCCAGCATTTT	CASSIGSGLINQPQHF
.	TRBV5-6	TRBJ1-2	TRBD1	TGTGCCAGCAGCCTCGGACAGGGGCGCAACTATGGCTACACCTTC	CASSLGQGRNYGYTF
.	TRBV5-1	TRBJ2-4	.	TGCGCCAGCAGCTTGCGAGGATTGGGCATTCAGTACTTC	CASSLRGLGIQYF
.	TRBV11-2	TRBJ2-5	.	TGTGCCAGCAGCTTACCGGGGGAGACCCAGTACTTC	CASSLPGETQYF
.	TRBV11-3	TRBJ2-7	TRBD1	TGTGCCAGCAGCTTATCGCCCGGGACAGGGGCCTACGAGCAGTACTTC	CASSLSPGTGAYEQYF
.	TRBV10-2	TRBJ2-3	TRBD2	TGCGCCAGCAGTGAGGTCCCACTAGCGGGGTGGAATACGCAGTATTTT	CASSEVPLAGWNTQYF
.	TRBV19	TRBJ1-5	.	TGTGCCAGTAGGACAGATTATAGCAATCAGCCCCAGCATTTT	CASRTDYSNQPQHF
.	TRBV5-8	TRBJ2-6	TRBD1	TGTGCCAGCAGTGACAGGGGTCGCCCAGGGGCCAACGTCCTGACTTTC	CASSDRGRPGANVLTF
.	TRBV7-6	TRBJ2-1	.	TGTGCCAGCAGCTTACCCGTGGGCTCTGCAAATGAGCAGTTCTTC	CASSLPVGSANEQFF
.	TRBV10-3	TRBJ1-2	TRBD1	TGTGCCATCAGCGGTTTCCGGGACAGGGGAGGGAGTAACTATGGCTACACCTTC	CAISGFRDRGGSNYGYTF